A single sample is the source of the 16 T cell receptor beta chains below, sequenced in a study of long-term antiretroviral therapy in people with HIV. Survey-level immunoSEQ v3.0 assays were run. TCRdb's copy holds only in-frame clones and misses some; the assay was immunoSEQ multiplex PCR. The sample has roughly 33,000 clones, about 80% seen once. This specimen consisted of unsorted PBMCs, obtained 2 years after starting antiretroviral therapy. These TCRs come from a woman aged 45-59 years with HIV.

About this clone: It is likely a read error: a sequence one base away is far more abundant. The sample contains more than one DNA sequence encoding this CDR3. The rearrangement links TRBV6-1 to TRBJ1-2, with 8 bases that match TRBD1. Germline values: CDR1 MNHNS, CDR2 SASEGT. There are 13 residues in the CDR3. Trimming removed 6 bases from V and 10 bases from J; junction bases left unmatched: 10. CDR3 protein: CASSDRGGGDYTF. In DNA, the CDR3 is TGTGCCAGCAGCGACAGGGGAGGAGGCGACTACACCTTC.

The rearrangement joins TRBV7-2 to TRBJ1-6; D not resolved. Germline CDR1 SGHTA, CDR2 FQGNSA. The CDR3 is 15 amino acids. V shed 6 bases and J shed 7 bases, with 16 bases lying between them. Here the CDR3 reads CASRLREASNSPLHF. The CDR3 bases are TGTGCCAGCAGGCTTAGGGAGGCCAGCAATTCACCCCTCCACTTT.

This chain connects TRBV11-2 to TRBJ1-2, with D tentatively TRBD1 (5 bases). Looked up from germline, CDR1 is SGHAT and CDR2 is FQNNGV. The CDR3 spans 15 residues. The V and J ends lost 5 bases and 4 bases respectively, with 17 bases between them. CDR3 sequence reads: CASSRVRQGIYGYTF. CDR3 sequence (DNA): TGTGCCAGCAGCCGAGTGAGGCAGGGAATCTATGGCTACACCTTC.

The CDR3 coding sequence is TGTGCAAGTCGCTTAGTGACACAGGGGCTCCAAGAGACCCAGTACTTC. Its protein product is CASRLVTQGLQETQYF. The V and J genes are TRBV12-2 and TRBJ2-5; the table's TRBD1 call for D was not verified on the DNA. TRBV12-2 is shown as a pseudogene. The CDR3 has 16 residues.

The chain uses TRBV29-1 and TRBJ1-1, with 10 bases lining up with TRBD1. Unmatched junction bases numbered 2, after V lost 5 bases and J lost 8 bases. Germline values: CDR1 SQVTM, CDR2 ANQGSEA. This CDR3 region has 11 residues. The CDR3 DNA reads TGCAGCGTTACGGGACAGGGGGAAGCTTTCTTT. Translating it yields CSVTGQGEAFF.

This clone was seen a single time. This sequence joins TRBV2 and TRBJ2-3; D remains ambiguous. CDR1 is SNHLY, CDR2 FYNNEI, per germline. This CDR3 spans 11 amino acids. Trimming cost V 2 bases and J 7 bases, with 4 bases left between them. CDR3 nucleotide sequence: TGTGCCAGCAGTGAATTCAATACGCAGTATTTT. Amino acid sequence: CASSEFNTQYF.

This sequence joins TRBV19 and TRBJ2-5; tentative D call: TRBD2 (6 bases). CDR1 and CDR2 from the germline V gene are LNHDA and SQIVND (reference sequence). Trimming took off 0 bases at V and 5 bases at J, with 13 bases between the two ends. The CDR3 has 15 residues. The DNA of the CDR3 is TGTGCCAGTAGTATAGATAAGCTAGCGAAGGAGACCCAGTACTTC. Translating gives CASSIDKLAKETQYF. The full variable domain, in which reference TRBV19 and TRBJ2-5 provide the parts outside the CDR3, is DGGITQSPKYLFRKEGQNVTLSCEQNLNHDAMYWYRQDPGQGLRLIYYSQIVNDFQKGDIAEGYSVSREKKESFPLTVTSAQKNPTAFYLCASSIDKLAKETQYFGPGTRLLVL.

Turning to this clone: The junction departs from germline at one end; a sequencing error may be responsible. The rearrangement joins TRBV27 to TRBJ2-1, with 7 bases matching TRBD2. Per germline, CDR1 MNHEY and CDR2 SMNVEV (reference sequence). This CDR3 is built from 16 residues. The CDR3 coding sequence is TGTGCCAGCAGTGGGCGACTAGCACTCTCCCACAATGAGCAGTTCTTC. Its protein product is CASSGRLALSHNEQFF.

This sequence joins TRBV29-1 and TRBJ2-5, with D possibly TRBD1 on 5 matching bases. CDR3 length equals 16 residues. CDR1 and CDR2 from the germline V gene are SQVTM and ANQGSEA. Trimming stripped 0 bases from V and 3 bases from J, with 17 bases between. The DNA for the CDR3 is TGCAGCGTTGAAGATCAGGGCAGGGCGAGAGAAGAGACCCAGTACTTC. It translates to CSVEDQGRAREETQYF.

The genes are TRBV5-1 and TRBJ1-1; D unclear. CDR1 is SGHRS and CDR2 is YFSETQ in the germline V gene. The CDR3 totals 12 residues. V shed 6 bases and J shed 1 base, with 7 bases lying between them. In DNA, the CDR3 is TGCGCCAGCAAGGGAGGGAACACTGAAGCTTTCTTT. Protein: CASKGGNTEAFF.

The CDR3 DNA reads as TGCGCCAGCAGCCCCGGGACAGGGGGGAGAACAAACGAGCAGTACGTC. It encodes CASSPGTGGRTNEQYV. J is TRBJ2-7 and V is TRBV5-1, with TRBD1 matching over 11 bases. Germline V gene data show CDR1 as SGHRS and CDR2 as YFSETQ. Unmatched junction bases numbered 11, after V lost 4 bases and J lost 5 bases. This CDR3 contains 16 residues.

The chain uses TRBV5-1 and TRBJ1-5; D is possibly TRBD1 (5 bases). This CDR3 has 15 residues. CDR1 and CDR2 from the germline V gene are SGHRS and YFSETQ. V dropped 4 bases and J dropped 0 bases, with 11 bases sitting between them. The DNA for the CDR3 is TGCGCCAGCAGCCCCTGGGACGGTAGCAATCAGCCCCAGCATTTT. Translation gives CASSPWDGSNQPQHF.

This clone has just a few counts. The gene calls are TRBV15 and TRBJ2-7; D not resolved. The CDR3 sequence is 14 residues long. Looked up from germline, CDR1 is LNHNV and CDR2 is YYDKDF (reference sequence). Trimming removed 4 bases from V and 0 bases from J, with 10 bases in between. Here the CDR3 DNA reads TGTGCCACCAGCACCCGGACGGACTCCTACGAGCAGTACTTC. Protein product: CATSTRTDSYEQYF.

The gene calls are TRBV7-3 and TRBJ2-7; 8 positions agree with TRBD2. The CDR3 contains 15 residues. Trimming at V came to 2 bases and at J to 7 bases, leaving 10 bases not matched to a gene. Germline loops: CDR1 SGHTA, CDR2 FQGTGA. The DNA for the CDR3 is TGTGCCAGCAGCTTAGAGTTTGCGGGGGGAGGGGAGCAGTACTTC. Amino acid sequence: CASSLEFAGGGEQYF.

This clone has just one count. The chain combines TRBV27 with TRBJ2-2; D is unclear. The CDR3 contains 15 residues. V dropped 3 bases and J dropped 2 bases, with 10 bases sitting between them. Looked up from germline, CDR1 is MNHEY and CDR2 is SMNVEV (reference sequence). The CDR3 nucleotides read TGTGCCAGCAGTTTTTTCCAGCTAAACACCGGGGAGCTGTTTTTT. As protein: CASSFFQLNTGELFF.

This clone was recorded only once. The chain uses TRBV11-3 and TRBJ2-3; TRBD2 matches 9 bases. There are 16 residues in the CDR3. J was trimmed by 1 base and V by 1 base; bases with no gene match: 3. Germline-derived CDR1 and CDR2 are SGHNT and YENEEA. The DNA of the CDR3 is TGTGCCAGCAGCTTAGGCGGGGGGGCCGGCACAGATACGCAGTATTTT. Protein product: CASSLGGGAGTDTQYF.